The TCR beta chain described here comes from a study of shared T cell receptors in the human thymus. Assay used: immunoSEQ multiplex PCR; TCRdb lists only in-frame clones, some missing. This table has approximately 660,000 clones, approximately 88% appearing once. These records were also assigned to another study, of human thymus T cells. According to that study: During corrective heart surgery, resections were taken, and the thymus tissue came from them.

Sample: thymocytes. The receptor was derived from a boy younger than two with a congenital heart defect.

The CDR3: CASSLAGQFTGNTIYF. The CDR3 DNA reads TGTGCCAGCAGCTTGGCAGGACAGTTTACTGGAAACACCATATATTTT. This sequence joins TRBV5-6 and TRBJ1-3, with D maybe TRBD1 (6 bases). With 0 bases removed from V and 2 bases from J, the gap between germline ends came to 12 bases. This CDR3 region has 16 residues. Germline values: CDR1 SGHDT, CDR2 YYEEEE.